This TCR beta chain was obtained from a study of CD4 and CD8 cells across lung adenocarcinoma regions (dated by TCRdb to the late 2010s). Notes on the research overall: To look at intratumor heterogeneity in the T cell receptor repertoire, the study compared tumor centers against tumor margins.

This clonotype was seen a handful of times. It has no known antigen specificity. Base qualities were left out, and no much larger clone turns up one base away. Libraries were constructed by PCR. The reads were generated on a HiSeq X Ten. The public reads were run again by TCRdb, first through fastp at Q25 and then through MiXCR, and only productive beta chains were kept. CDR3 protein duplicates are merged, each entry listing the most common genes and DNA. The sample table holds around 11,000 distinct CDR3 sequences, of which 50% to 65% were seen once. The top ten clones comprise about 20% of the sample. The CDR3 has 14 amino acids, counting the end cysteine and phenylalanine. Here the CDR3 DNA is all that survives: 42 bases in frame from base 1. Per the germline V gene, SGHTA is the CDR1 and FQGTGA is the CDR2. V is shortened by 2 bases, J by 5 bases, and the region joining them spans 11 bases. Patients with localized lung adenocarcinoma, a subtype of non-small cell lung cancer, were used as donors. The samples were taken from the centers of localized lung adenocarcinomas. For TCR repertoire analysis, CD4+ T cells taken from tumor tissue were profiled apart from CD8+ T cells.

The sample was CD4+ T cells from the center of a lung tumor. This sample's cell subset or site label indicates: tumor center region. The sequence derives from a male donor with lung adenocarcinoma. The CD4 and CD8 labels of this study may be unreliable. The receptor chain draws on TRBV7-3 and TRBJ2-3; the D region possibly corresponds to TRBD2 (6 bases align). For the CDR3, the sequence is CASSLLAGRDTQYF. Read as DNA, the sequence is TGTGCCAGCAGCTTACTGGCGGGGAGAGATACGCAGTATTTT. Reference TRBV7-3 and TRBJ2-3 proteins supply the regions before and after the CDR3; the full variable domain is: GAGVSQTPSNKVTEKGKYVELRCDPISGHTALYWYRQSLGQGPEFLIYFQGTGAADDSGLPNDRFFAVRPEGSVSTLKIQRTERGDSAVYLCASSLLAGRDTQYFGPGTRLTVL.